The clone carrying this T cell receptor (beta chain) was seen only a few times. Its target is unknown. This record belongs to a study of early T cells in non-severe SARS-CoV-2 infection. Study details: Unsorted whole blood bulk RNA was sequenced, with unpaired chains.

Study conclusions and caveats: Matching against VDJdb likely underestimated virus-specific expansions, favoring anti-spike CD8.

Germline loops: CDR1 SGHTA, CDR2 FQGNSA. CDR3 size: 16 residues. V was cut by 1 base and J by 1 base, with 12 bases left in between. In the library, individual cDNA molecules carried attached unique molecular identifiers. MiXCR, run by TCRdb on the 5' RACE reads, gives a single entry per CDR3 protein. The sample includes 80,000 to 100,000 distinct CDR3 sequences, 12% to 15% of them seen just once. This chain links TRBV7-2 with TRBJ2-3; the D is unclear. This TCR came from an adult who was a healthcare worker with PCR-confirmed SARS-CoV-2 infection or an uninfected control (not recorded which). The sequencing sample was made of whole blood. The CDR3 spells CASSLGPSGGTDTQYF. CDR3 nucleotides: TGTGCCAGCAGCTTAGGGCCGTCGGGTGGCACAGATACGCAGTATTTT.